This TCR beta chain was captured by sequencing in a study of T cell repertoires in cytomegalovirus infection. Broader study findings: The ex vivo response showed dominance by HLA-C-restricted CMV-specific TCR beta clonotypes.

Note on this clonotype: Its target is unknown.

MiXCR, applied by TCRdb to the reads, yields one record per CDR3 protein. This table has 450,000 to 650,000 distinct CDR3 sequences, more than 25% appearing once. The CDR3 has 11 residues. CDR1 SQVTM and CDR2 ANQGSEA come from the germline V gene. V lost 2 bases, J lost 9 bases, and 8 bases lay in between. The source of this sequence is a human donor in good health (CMV status not recorded). Some clones in this sample may be carry-over from other donors' samples. Sequencing used PBMCs. J is TRBJ2-1 and V is TRBV29-1; D perhaps matches TRBD2 (5 bases). The DNA of the CDR3 is TGCAGCGTTGAACAGACTATTGAGCAGTTCTTC. It is translated as CSVEQTIEQFF.